Below are 27 T cell receptor beta chains sequenced from a single sample in a study of early T cells in non-severe SARS-CoV-2 infection. TCRdb reprocessed the 5' RACE reads with MiXCR, giving one entry per CDR3 protein. Here the sample spans some 82,000 distinct CDR3 sequences, more than 5% being singletons. Sample: whole blood. These receptors originate from an adult who was a healthcare worker with PCR-confirmed SARS-CoV-2 infection or an uninfected control (not recorded which).

This clonotype was seen a few times. CDR3 protein: CASKSEASSDTQYF. The CDR3 DNA follows: TGTGCCAGCAAAAGCGAGGCTAGCTCAGATACGCAGTATTTT. The chain couples TRBV11-2 to TRBJ2-3; D might be TRBD2 (5 bases). Trimming left V 7 bases short and J 4 bases short, with 15 bases between. CDR3 length: 14 amino acids. Germline-derived CDR1 and CDR2 are SGHAT and FQNNGV.

This clonotype was picked up many times. This chain connects TRBV20-1 to TRBJ2-7, with 11 bases lining up with TRBD1. Germline V gene sequence: CDR1 DFQATT, CDR2 SNEGSKA (reference sequence). The CDR3 totals 16 residues. V lost 5 bases and J lost 3; bases outside the gene matches: 12. The CDR3 sequence: CSASTARTGGNYEQYF. Here the CDR3 DNA reads TGCAGTGCTTCGACGGCTCGGACAGGGGGCAACTACGAGCAGTACTTC.

This rearrangement joins TRBV12-3 or TRBV12-4 to TRBJ1-1; D not resolved. The CDR3 loop spans 13 amino acids. Trimming stripped 3 bases from V and 3 bases from J, with 8 bases between. DNA for the CDR3: TGTGCCAGCAGTTTGGTATCCGACACTGAAGCTTTCTTT. It specifies CASSLVSDTEAFF.

The genes are TRBV10-1 and TRBJ2-7; D gene ambiguous. Germline CDR1 WNHNN, CDR2 SYGVQD (reference sequence). This CDR3 region has 12 residues. Trimming took 3 bases from V and 9 from J, leaving 12 bases between them. The CDR3 bases are TGCGCCAGCAGTGATCCAGAGACTGGGCAGTACTTC. This codes for CASSDPETGQYF.

There are a few counts of this clonotype. J is TRBJ1-5 and V is TRBV27; D is ambiguous. Deletions cut 2 bases from V and 6 bases from J, with 11 bases between. CDR3 length equals 14 residues. Germline CDR1 reads MNHEY; CDR2 reads SMNVEV (reference sequence). The DNA for the CDR3 is TGTGCCAGCAGTTTACGGCCACGGGTTCAGCCCCAGCATTTT. It is translated as CASSLRPRVQPQHF.

The sample holds a few counts of this clonotype. The chain carries TRBV28 and TRBJ1-2; tentatively, D is TRBD1 (6 bases). Trimming stripped 7 bases from V and 4 bases from J, with 16 bases between. Per the germline V gene, CDR1 is MDHEN and CDR2 is SYDVKM. This CDR3 has 14 residues. The CDR3 DNA reads TGTGCCAGCATGGTTAGGACAGCAGTCTATGGCTACACCTTC. It is translated as CASMVRTAVYGYTF.

This clonotype appeared many times. The rearrangement uses TRBV20-1 and TRBJ2-7; the match to TRBD1 covers 9 bases. Germline values: CDR1 DFQATT, CDR2 SNEGSKA (reference sequence). Trimming cost V 3 bases and J 3 bases; bases outside gene matches: 6. CDR3 length equals 14 residues. CDR3 loop: CSARDRDRVYEQYF. Written as DNA, the CDR3 is TGCAGTGCTAGGGACCGGGACAGGGTCTACGAGCAGTACTTC.

The sample holds many counts of this clonotype. The chain uses TRBV2 and TRBJ2-3; TRBD2 matches at 10 bases. Germline trimming cut 7 bases from V and 11 bases from J; bases unmatched to any gene: 21. Germline V gene lookup returns CDR1 SNHLY and CDR2 FYNNEI. The CDR3 loop spans 17 amino acids. The CDR3 spells CASIDPPAGGPGVGQYF. DNA of the CDR3: TGTGCCAGCATTGACCCCCCAGCGGGGGGGCCGGGAGTCGGGCAGTATTTT. Using reference TRBV2 and TRBJ2-3 for the parts outside the CDR3, the full variable domain is EPEVTQTPSHQVTQMGQEVILRCVPISNHLYFYWYRQILGQKVEFLVSFYNNEISEKSEIFDDQFSVERPDGSNFTLKIRSTKLEDSAMYFCASIDPPAGGPGVGQYFGPGTRLTVL.

This chain joins TRBV4-3 and TRBJ2-5; 8 positions agree with TRBD1. From germline, CDR1 is LGHNA and CDR2 YSLEER. Trimming took 0 bases from V and 1 from J; bases not matched to a gene: 13. This CDR3 comprises 19 residues. The CDR3 DNA reads TGCGCCAGCAGCCAAGATCTCGCAGGGGGCGGGTTTATCCAAGAGACCCAGTACTTC. Translation: CASSQDLAGGGFIQETQYF.

This clonotype has just a few counts. This chain links TRBV19 with TRBJ2-1; D may be TRBD2 (6 bases). This CDR3 is 14 amino acids long. Per germline, CDR1 LNHDA and CDR2 SQIVND (reference sequence). Trimming pared 5 bases from V and 7 bases from J, leaving 15 bases between. The CDR3 nucleotides are TGTGCCAGTAGTGACCGGGACTCTCTAAATGAGCAGTTCTTC. Its protein is CASSDRDSLNEQFF.

This clonotype came up many times. The gene calls are TRBV19 and TRBJ2-1; 7 nucleotides agree with TRBD2. V shed 6 bases, J shed 2 bases, and the junction held 13 bases outside the gene matches. The CDR3 sequence is 17 residues long. Germline assignment: CDR1 LNHDA and CDR2 SQIVND (reference sequence). CDR3 in amino acids: CASSTTSSGGPYNEQFF. The CDR3 bases are TGTGCCAGTAGCACCACCTCTAGCGGCGGCCCCTACAATGAGCAGTTCTTC.

This clonotype occurred a few times. The chain couples TRBV10-3 to TRBJ1-1; D may be TRBD1 (5 bases). The germline CDR1 and CDR2 sequences are ENHRY and SYGVKD. V lost 8 bases and J 3 bases, leaving 10 bases between the germline ends. This CDR3 has 12 amino acids. The CDR3: CAIGADDTEAFF. In DNA form, the CDR3 reads TGTGCCATCGGGGCGGACGACACTGAAGCTTTCTTT.

A remark on this clonotype: Relative to the germline gene, one junction end is altered; a read error may explain this. This sequence joins TRBV13 and TRBJ2-7, with unresolved D. CDR3 length equals 11 residues. Germline lookup yields CDR1 PRHDT and CDR2 FYEKMQ (reference sequence). This CDR3 is CVSSLGQEQYF. The CDR3 DNA is TGTGTCAGCAGCTTAGGGCAAGAGCAGTACTTC.

This chain links TRBV20-1 with TRBJ2-3; D not certain. V was trimmed by 0 bases and J by 2 bases, leaving 6 bases between them. This CDR3 is built from 13 residues. Germline V gives CDR1 DFQATT, CDR2 SNEGSKA (reference sequence). In nucleotides, the CDR3 is TGCAGTGCTAGAGATCCAGCCACAGATACGCAGTATTTT. It codes for CSARDPATDTQYF.

This clonotype was picked up a small number of times. V is TRBV3-1 and J is TRBJ1-4, with a weak D call TRBD1 (6 bases). Trimming removed 6 bases from V and 3 bases from J, with 11 bases in between. Germline V gene sequence: CDR1 LGHDT, CDR2 YNNKEL (reference sequence). The CDR3 is 14 amino acids. The CDR3 here is CASRTTGANEKLFF. DNA for the CDR3: TGTGCCAGCAGAACGACAGGAGCTAATGAAAAACTGTTTTTT.

The gene calls are TRBV12-3 or TRBV12-4 and TRBJ2-3; D is unresolved. There are 15 residues in the CDR3. Trimming cost V 8 bases and J 0 bases, with 15 bases left between them. The DNA for the CDR3 is TGTGCCAGCGGGTCGTATCGGGCAAGCACAGATACGCAGTATTTT. Its translation: CASGSYRASTDTQYF.

This clonotype came up once. No conserved phenylalanine or tryptophan ends this CDR3, so it is likely a read error. The V gene is TRBV6-5, the J gene TRBJ1-1; D ambiguous. Germline CDR1 reads MNHEY; CDR2 reads SVGAGI. V was pared by 4 bases and J by 1 base, with 7 bases between. This CDR3 has 13 residues. The CDR3 sequence: CASSSWTNTEAFL. Here the CDR3 DNA reads TGTGCCAGCAGTTCATGGACGAACACTGAAGCTTTCTTA.

This clonotype was seen at least ten times. V gene TRBV29-1 combines with J gene TRBJ2-1, with 10 bases matching TRBD2. Losses at the gene ends were 3 bases for V and 3 bases for J; bases not matched to a gene: 5. This CDR3 has 15 residues. Germline V gene sequence: CDR1 SQVTM, CDR2 ANQGSEA. CDR3 nucleotides: TGCAGCGTTGAGTCTAGCGGGAGTCTCTACAATGAGCAGTTCTTC. Residues: CSVESSGSLYNEQFF.

In its sample, this clonotype was seen many times. The chain carries TRBV20-1 and TRBJ2-3, with TRBD2 matching over 7 bases. Germline V gene data show CDR1 as DFQATT and CDR2 as SNEGSKA (reference sequence). J gave up 0 bases and V 6 bases, and 12 bases lay outside the gene matches. This CDR3 spans 16 amino acids. Written as DNA, the CDR3 is TGCAGTGCGTCCATCCCTAGCGGCCCTAGCACAGATACGCAGTATTTT. This encodes CSASIPSGPSTDTQYF.

This sequence joins TRBV20-1 and TRBJ2-6; D gene unclear. CDR3 length equals 14 residues. V was trimmed by 2 bases and J by 3 bases, leaving 8 bases between them. CDR1 and CDR2 (germline): DFQATT, SNEGSKA (reference sequence). DNA for the CDR3: TGCAGTGCTAGACACGCCATTGGGGCCAACGTCCTGACTTTC. It codes for CSARHAIGANVLTF.

This chain joins TRBV7-9 and TRBJ2-4; TRBD2 agrees at 8 bases. CDR3 length: 15 residues. V was pared by 5 bases and J by 9 bases, with 12 bases of the junction left unmatched. Per the germline V gene, CDR1 is SEHNR and CDR2 is FQNEAQ (reference sequence). As DNA, the CDR3 is TGTGCCAGCAGCGAAAGCGGACTAGCTGTAAGCATTCAGTACTTC. It specifies CASSESGLAVSIQYF.

This clonotype was detected ten times or more. V is TRBV11-2 and J is TRBJ1-6; no definite D call. There are 14 residues in the CDR3. Germline assignment: CDR1 SGHAT and CDR2 FQNNGV. The V and J ends lost 5 bases and 6 bases respectively, with 11 bases between them. The CDR3 sequence: CASSVQVINSPLHF. CDR3 coding DNA: TGTGCCAGCAGCGTCCAGGTGATTAATTCACCCCTCCACTTT.

Only a few counts were recorded for this clonotype. The chain employs TRBV7-2 and TRBJ1-4; 9 bases fit TRBD1. The CDR3 is 15 amino acids. Germline V gene lookup returns CDR1 SGHTA and CDR2 FQGNSA. J gave up 4 bases and V 4 bases, and 4 bases lay outside the gene matches. The CDR3 reads CASSWGTGNNEKLFF. The CDR3 DNA follows: TGTGCCAGCAGCTGGGGGACAGGGAATAATGAAAAACTGTTTTTT.

This clonotype appeared a few times. This sequence joins TRBV7-2 and TRBJ2-6; 10 bases are a match to TRBD2. V lost 1 base to trimming and J lost 1 base; unmatched junction nucleotides: 4. Germline-derived CDR1 and CDR2 are SGHTA and FQGNSA. The CDR3 runs to 18 residues. CDR3 residues: CASSLGLAGGSGANVLTF. DNA of the CDR3: TGTGCCAGCAGCTTAGGATTAGCGGGAGGATCTGGGGCCAACGTCCTGACTTTC.

The chain combines TRBV6-5 with TRBJ1-6, with a weak D call TRBD1 (5 bases). The CDR3 consists of 19 residues. V was clipped by 6 bases and J by 3 bases, with 24 bases between them. In germline, CDR1 is MNHEY, CDR2 SVGAGI. For the CDR3, the DNA is TGTGCCAGCAGACGTACTCTGACAGCACCACACCTCTATAATTCACCCCTCCACTTT. This translates into CASRRTLTAPHLYNSPLHF.

This clonotype was picked up many times. The V and J genes are TRBV20-1 and TRBJ2-7, with 10 bases aligning to TRBD2. The CDR3 loop spans 14 amino acids. CDR1 is DFQATT, CDR2 SNEGSKA, per germline (reference sequence). The ends lost 6 bases at V and 1 base at J; junction bases unmatched: 6. The CDR3 coding sequence is TGCAGTGCCAGACCTAGCGGGAGATCCTACGAGCAGTACTTC. This encodes CSARPSGRSYEQYF.

This clonotype was detected ten times or more. The chain uses TRBV10-2 and TRBJ2-1; D remains ambiguous. Trimming removed 5 bases from V and 0 bases from J, with 8 bases in between. CDR3 length: 14 amino acids. The germline CDR1 and CDR2 sequences are WSHSY and SAAADI. Here the CDR3 DNA reads TGCGCCAGCAGTAATATTAGCTCCTACAATGAGCAGTTCTTC. It specifies CASSNISSYNEQFF.